The 15 T cell receptor beta chains listed next were all sequenced from one sample in a study of cytomegalovirus exposure and HLA in healthy donors. The PCR employed 60 Vbeta primers together with 13 Jbeta primers. The assay was immunoSEQ multiplex PCR, and TCRdb's table has in-frame clones only and misses some. The repertoire table contains about 140,000 clones. Sequencing input: PBMCs. These receptor sequences come from a woman younger than 35 in good health and CMV-seronegative.

V gene TRBV6-1 combines with J gene TRBJ1-5; D uncertain. The CDR3 is 12 amino acids. V lost 11 bases and J lost 7, with 15 bases in between. The germline gives CDR1 MNHNS, CDR2 SASEGT. The CDR3 sequence is CALGNPGQPQHF. The CDR3 bases are TGTGCCCTGGGGAATCCGGGGCAGCCCCAGCATTTT.

The rearrangement uses TRBV11-3 and TRBJ2-5; D gene ambiguous. The CDR3 contains 13 residues. CDR1 and CDR2 (germline): SGHNT, YENEEA. With 5 bases removed from V and 1 base from J, the gap between germline ends came to 8 bases. This CDR3 reads CASSPPLQETQYF. DNA for the CDR3: TGTGCCAGCAGCCCTCCCCTCCAAGAGACCCAGTACTTC.

The V gene is TRBV30, the J gene TRBJ2-3; D is possibly TRBD2 (6 bases). Per the germline V gene, CDR1 is GTSNPN and CDR2 is SVGIG (reference sequence). CDR3 length: 13 amino acids. V was cut by 4 bases and J by 5 bases, with 13 bases left in between. CDR3 in DNA: TGTGCCTGGAATCAGGGACTTATAGATACGCAGTATTTT. This sequence encodes CAWNQGLIDTQYF.

The chain has TRBV7-2 and TRBJ1-1; possible D gene TRBD1, 6 bases. This CDR3 is built from 16 residues. Trimming left V 1 base short and J 4 bases short, with 16 bases between. The V gene's germline CDR1 is SGHTA and CDR2 FQGNSA. The chain's CDR3 is CASSLGGRGVGTEAFF. CDR3 nucleotides: TGTGCCAGCAGCTTAGGTGGCAGGGGCGTTGGCACTGAAGCTTTCTTT.

The chain uses TRBV5-1 and TRBJ2-5; no clear D gene. CDR1 and CDR2 from the germline V gene are SGHRS and YFSETQ. The CDR3 is 18 amino acids. The V gene lost 3 bases and the J gene lost 5 bases, with 26 bases spanning the gap. Written as DNA, the CDR3 is TGCGCCAGCAGCTACCCCTTAGGTGAGGCAGCCCAAAGGGAGACCCAGTACTTC. This encodes CASSYPLGEAAQRETQYF.

The chain combines TRBV6-5 with TRBJ1-2; 10 nucleotides line up with TRBD1. This CDR3 comprises 15 residues. Germline-derived CDR1 and CDR2 are MNHEY and SVGAGI. J gave up 4 bases and V 3 bases, and 5 bases lay outside the gene matches. CDR3 amino acids: CASSYRDRGGYGYTF. The CDR3 region has the DNA TGTGCCAGCAGTTATCGGGACAGGGGAGGCTATGGCTACACCTTC.

The chain carries TRBV19 and TRBJ2-1; a possible D gene is TRBD1 (5 bases). This CDR3 has 18 amino acids. Germline loops: CDR1 LNHDA, CDR2 SQIVND (reference sequence). The V end was cut by 8 bases, the J end by 0 bases, with 23 bases between. The CDR3 DNA is TGTGCCAGTTCTGTGGTCTTGACAGACCTGGGCTCCTACAATGAGCAGTTCTTC. Translation: CASSVVLTDLGSYNEQFF.

The V call is TRBV10-1, the J call TRBJ2-7, with 7 nucleotides matching TRBD2. CDR1 is WNHNN and CDR2 is SYGVQD in the germline V gene (reference sequence). CDR3 length: 16 residues. After removal of 0 bases from V and 6 bases from J, the junction contained 11 bases not matched to a gene. The CDR3 is CASSESGVAGVSEQYF. As DNA, the CDR3 is TGCGCCAGCAGTGAGTCGGGTGTGGCGGGAGTTAGCGAGCAGTACTTC.

This chain links TRBV5-4 with TRBJ1-4; D might be TRBD1 (5 bases). Per the germline V gene, CDR1 is SGHNT and CDR2 is YYREEE (reference sequence). CDR3 length: 14 amino acids. V was trimmed by 4 bases and J by 6 bases, leaving 13 bases between them. The CDR3, as DNA: TGTGCCAGCAGCCGGGGGTCTGGATATGAAAAACTGTTTTTT. It yields the protein CASSRGSGYEKLFF.

The chain couples TRBV5-1 to TRBJ2-7; maybe TRBD2 (5 bases). Trimming removed 1 base from V and 1 base from J, with 9 bases in between. The CDR3 covers 14 residues. CDR1 SGHRS and CDR2 YFSETQ come from the germline V gene. In nucleotides, the CDR3 is TGCGCCAGCAGCTTGAGAGGGATTTCCTACGAGCAGTACTTC. Its protein is CASSLRGISYEQYF.

The rearrangement joins TRBV7-3 to TRBJ2-1; TRBD2 agrees at 14 bases. J lost 8 bases, V lost 2 bases, and 2 bases had no gene match. CDR1 is SGHTA and CDR2 is FQGTGA in the germline V gene. The CDR3 contains 15 residues. CDR3 residues: CASSLGTSGSDEQFF. The CDR3 bases are TGTGCCAGCAGCTTAGGGACTAGCGGGAGTGATGAGCAGTTCTTC. The full variable domain, with the rest looked up from reference TRBV7-3 and TRBJ2-1, is GAGVSQTPSNKVTEKGKYVELRCDPISGHTALYWYRQSLGQGPEFLIYFQGTGAADDSGLPNDRFFAVRPEGSVSTLKIQRTERGDSAVYLCASSLGTSGSDEQFFGPGTRLTVL.

The V and J genes are TRBV11-2 and TRBJ2-5; possibly TRBD1 for D (9 bases). Germline V lookup: CDR1 SGHAT, CDR2 FQNNGV. The CDR3 is 14 residues long. Trimming removed 5 bases at V and 4 bases at J, with 14 bases between. The CDR3 DNA reads as TGTGCCAGCAGCATAGCGGGACAGGGAGAGACCCAGTACTTC. Translating it yields CASSIAGQGETQYF.

This rearrangement joins TRBV6-5 to TRBJ1-1; a weak D match, TRBD1 (6 bases). With 5 bases removed from V and 7 bases from J, the gap between germline ends came to 14 bases. Germline CDR1 MNHEY, CDR2 SVGAGI. The CDR3 length is 13 residues. CDR3 coding DNA: TGTGCCAGCAGTCCACTCAGGGGTTTTGAAGCTTTCTTT. It encodes CASSPLRGFEAFF.

The CDR3 spells CASSGSMGQGGETQYF. CDR3 bases: TGTGCCAGCAGCGGGAGTATGGGACAGGGCGGAGAGACCCAGTACTTC. The chain joins TRBV9 to TRBJ2-5; 9 bases map to TRBD1. Per germline, CDR1 SGDLS and CDR2 YYNGEE. J lost 4 bases, V lost 3 bases, and 10 bases had no gene match. The CDR3 extends over 16 amino acids.

The CDR3 reads CASSDGTSLSGNTIYF. In DNA form, the CDR3 reads TGTGCCAGCAGCGATGGGACATCTCTTTCTGGAAACACCATATATTTT. V and J are TRBV9 and TRBJ1-3; D possibly corresponds to TRBD1 (6 bases). The CDR3 is 16 amino acids. CDR1 and CDR2 (germline): SGDLS, YYNGEE. V was shortened by 3 bases and J by 1 base, with 14 bases between the two germline ends. The whole variable domain, filled in from reference TRBV9 and TRBJ1-3, reads DSGVTQTPKHLITATGQRVTLRCSPRSGDLSVYWYQQSLDQGLQFLIQYYNGEERAKGNILERFSAQQFPDLHSELNLSSLELGDSALYFCASSDGTSLSGNTIYFGEGSWLTVV.